This is a list of T cell receptor beta chains from one sample in a study of T cells after yellow fever vaccination. MiXCR, applied by TCRdb to the 5' RACE reads, yields one record per CDR3 protein. This table has some 350,000 distinct CDR3 sequences, almost 4% appearing once. The specimen was PBMCs, collected 5 days after the yellow fever booster vaccination. These receptors were collected from a young man who received the YFV17D yellow fever vaccine. The conserved cysteine and the conserved F or W are not part of the CDR3 here. The size field is filled for only some rows; it gives once, few, many or a size class.

abundance: NA; v_gene: TRBV5-4; CDR3aa: ASSLKGAEKLF
abundance: many; v_gene: TRBV5-1; CDR3aa: ASSLVSGPLH
abundance: NA; v_gene: TRBV7-3; CDR3aa: ASSLVGVAGGPLH
abundance: NA; v_gene: TRBV12-3/TRBV12-4; CDR3aa: ASRTTGAGELF
abundance: many; v_gene: TRBV6-1; CDR3aa: ASSDQGEVDTQY
abundance: NA; v_gene: TRBV28; CDR3aa: ASSPNTGEFEAF
abundance: NA; v_gene: TRBV23-1; CDR3aa: ASSLQGLPQLF
abundance: many; v_gene: TRBV5-6; CDR3aa: ASNTVGGANTGELF
abundance: few; v_gene: TRBV5-6; CDR3aa: ASSLSAGGYQETQY
abundance: few; v_gene: TRBV4-2; CDR3aa: ASSRTVERGVEQF
abundance: many; v_gene: TRBV5-1; CDR3aa: ASSAGSGANVLT
abundance: many; v_gene: TRBV12-3/TRBV12-4; CDR3aa: ASSPTGNYGYT
abundance: many; v_gene: TRBV12-3/TRBV12-4; CDR3aa: ASSLTGYLSEQY
abundance: few; v_gene: TRBV5-1; CDR3aa: ASSLRDRGNTIY
abundance: few; v_gene: TRBV12-3/TRBV12-4; CDR3aa: ASSPDSYPLLSYEQY
abundance: few; v_gene: TRBV4-3; CDR3aa: ASSQDAFFLAGGTDTQY
abundance: NA; v_gene: TRBV4-3; CDR3aa: ASSQYRDGGSYNSPLH
abundance: many; v_gene: TRBV18; CDR3aa: ASSPSGTGNYGYT
abundance: many; v_gene: TRBV4-2; CDR3aa: ASSQGASGTGAGELF
abundance: many; v_gene: TRBV7-2; CDR3aa: ASSFTGTVRTGELF
abundance: NA; v_gene: TRBV27; CDR3aa: GAGAVETQY
abundance: few; v_gene: TRBV6-5; CDR3aa: ASISCCTEAF